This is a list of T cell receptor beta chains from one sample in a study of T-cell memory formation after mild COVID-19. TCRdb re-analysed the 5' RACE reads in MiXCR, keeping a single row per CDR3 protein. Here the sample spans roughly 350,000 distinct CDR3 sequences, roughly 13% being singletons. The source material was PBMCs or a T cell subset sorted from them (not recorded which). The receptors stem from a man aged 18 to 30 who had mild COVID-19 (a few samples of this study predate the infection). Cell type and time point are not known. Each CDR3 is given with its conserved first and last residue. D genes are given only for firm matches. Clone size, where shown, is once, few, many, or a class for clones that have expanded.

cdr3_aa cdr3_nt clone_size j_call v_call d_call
CASRILDVGFNEQYF TGTGCCAGCAGGATACTAGACGTCGGGTTCAACGAGCAGTACTTC few TRBJ2-7 TRBV6-1 -
CAISVGNGPANTGELFF TGTGCCATCAGTGTCGGAAACGGGCCCGCGAACACCGGGGAGCTGTTTTTT few TRBJ2-2 TRBV10-3 -
CASSLNWGTGELFF TGTGCCAGCAGTTTAAACTGGGGCACCGGGGAGCTGTTTTTT - TRBJ2-2 TRBV12-3/TRBV12-4 -
CASNRGPYHYEQYF TGCGCCAGTAACAGGGGGCCCTACCACTACGAGCAGTACTTC - TRBJ2-7 TRBV23-1 TRBD1
CASSRRSRGEGSNEQFF TGTGCCAGCAGCCGTAGGAGTAGGGGGGAAGGTAGCAATGAGCAGTTCTTC many TRBJ2-1 TRBV4-2 -
CASSLVRTGGVGANVLTF TGTGCCAGCAGCTTGGTGCGGACAGGGGGGGTTGGGGCCAACGTCCTGACTTTC - TRBJ2-6 TRBV5-6 TRBD1
CASSSDDTQYF TGTGCCAGCAGCTCCGACGATACGCAGTATTTT - TRBJ2-3 TRBV7-3 -
CASTRTGAGEQYF TGTGCCAGCACCCGGACAGGGGCGGGTGAGCAGTACTTC - TRBJ2-7 TRBV25-1 TRBD1
CASSQAWTGAYEKLFF TGCGCCAGCAGCCAAGCCTGGACAGGGGCCTATGAAAAACTGTTTTTT - TRBJ1-4 TRBV4-3 TRBD1
CASSESTVGYGYTF TGTGCCAGCAGTGAATCGACGGTCGGCTATGGCTACACCTTC few TRBJ1-2 TRBV25-1 -
CASSQEIGSNTGELFF TGCGCCAGCAGCCAAGAGATAGGGTCGAACACCGGGGAGCTGTTTTTT - TRBJ2-2 TRBV4-3 -
CSAGDPGQGGIREKLFF TGCAGTGCTGGGGATCCGGGACAGGGAGGAATAAGGGAAAAACTGTTTTTT - TRBJ1-4 TRBV20-1 TRBD1
CASSLSGNHEQFF TGTGCCAGCAGCTTATCTGGGAATCATGAGCAGTTCTTC - TRBJ2-1 TRBV7-2 -
CGTAGTVNSPLHF TGTGGTACCGCCGGGACCGTGAATTCACCCCTCCACTTT few TRBJ1-6 TRBV2 -
CASSDYRTGGPDTQYF TGCGCCAGCAGTGATTACCGGACAGGGGGTCCAGATACGCAGTATTTT - TRBJ2-3 TRBV10-1 TRBD1
CASSSSLEQFF TGTGCCAGCTCATCTAGCCTTGAGCAGTTCTTC - TRBJ2-1 TRBV18 -
CSATGGGPLLGDEKLFF TGCAGTGCTACGGGAGGGGGACCCCTTTTGGGGGATGAAAAACTGTTTTTT - TRBJ1-4 TRBV20-1 -
CASRTSRGRTDTQYF TGTGCCAGCAGGACTAGCCGGGGACGCACAGATACGCAGTATTTT once TRBJ2-3 TRBV11-2 TRBD2
CSVEDLAAANEKLFF TGCAGCGTTGAAGATCTCGCAGCGGCTAATGAAAAACTGTTTTTT few TRBJ1-4 TRBV29-1 -
CASSWGLGEETQYF TGTGCCAGCAGTTGGGGCCTTGGCGAAGAGACCCAGTACTTC - TRBJ2-5 TRBV27 -
CASSRGTDDQETQYF TGCGCCAGCAGCCGGGGGACAGACGACCAAGAGACCCAGTACTTC - TRBJ2-5 TRBV4-1 TRBD1
CSARSDPGAGELFF TGCAGTGCTAGGTCGGACCCCGGGGCCGGGGAGCTGTTTTTT - TRBJ2-2 TRBV20-1 -